This passage covers 4 T cell receptor beta chains from one sample sequenced in a study of T cells after yellow fever vaccination. MiXCR, run by TCRdb on the 5' RACE reads, gives a single entry per CDR3 protein. The table shows 250,000 to 400,000 distinct CDR3 sequences, with roughly 3.9% occurring only once. The sample was PBMCs, taken 5 days after the yellow fever booster vaccination. Receptors were obtained from a man aged 18 to 35 who received the YFV17D yellow fever vaccine.

A few counts support this clonotype. The chain joins TRBV4-3 to TRBJ1-5; TRBD1 might be the D (6 bases). CDR3 length equals 15 residues. The V gene's germline CDR1 is LGHNA and CDR2 YSLEER. Trimming took 1 base from V and 3 from J, leaving 10 bases between them. The CDR3 DNA is TGCGCCAGCAGCCAAGTGGCAGGGGCCAATCAGCCCCAGCATTTT. Its protein is CASSQVAGANQPQHF.

CDR3 bases: TGTGCCAGCAGCTTAATCCCTGGGGGGAACACTGAAGCTTTCTTT. It is translated as CASSLIPGGNTEAFF. The rearrangement links TRBV7-8 to TRBJ1-1, with a weak D call TRBD1 (5 bases). The germline V and J ends were trimmed by 2 bases and 1 base, with 11 bases remaining between them. CDR3 size: 15 residues. CDR1 and CDR2 (germline): SGHVS, FQNEAQ.

The CDR3 loop reads CAISERLDTDTQYF. CDR3 coding DNA: TGTGCCATCAGTGAGAGGCTAGACACAGATACGCAGTATTTT. The chain joins TRBV10-3 to TRBJ2-3, with D unresolved. CDR1 ENHRY and CDR2 SYGVKD come from the germline V gene. The CDR3 runs to 14 residues. The V end was cut by 2 bases, the J end by 2 bases, with 8 bases between.

This chain joins TRBV2 and TRBJ2-3, with D perhaps matching TRBD1 or TRBD2 (5 bases each). Germline V gene data show CDR1 as SNHLY and CDR2 as FYNNEI. This CDR3 is built from 15 residues. The V and J ends lost 4 bases and 4 bases respectively, with 15 bases between them. The CDR3, as DNA: TGTGCCAGCAGTGGGACAAGGGTCGGGGCAGATACGCAGTATTTT. Translation: CASSGTRVGADTQYF.